This passage covers 28 T cell receptor beta chains from one sample sequenced in a study of cytomegalovirus exposure and HLA in healthy donors. PCR primers comprised 60 Vbeta and 13 Jbeta primers. The repertoire was sequenced with immunoSEQ multiplex PCR; TCRdb's copy has only in-frame clones and lacks some. In the table there are 170,000 or so clones, 70% to 80% of which are singletons. Sequencing was done on a sample of PBMCs. The receptor source for this set is a man between 60 and 75 years old in good health and CMV-seronegative.

This chain connects TRBV18 to TRBJ2-3, with D maybe TRBD2 (5 bases). The CDR3 has 15 amino acids. V lost 5 bases and J 0 bases, leaving 12 bases between the germline ends. Germline CDR1 KGHSH, CDR2 LQKENI. CDR3 residues: CASSILAQSTDTQYF. CDR3 DNA sequence: TGTGCCAGCTCAATTCTAGCACAGAGCACAGATACGCAGTATTTT.

This clone was counted only a few times. This sequence joins TRBV6-1 and TRBJ2-5; D remains ambiguous. The germline CDR1 and CDR2 sequences are MNHNS and SASEGT. V shed 7 bases and J shed 3 bases, with 18 bases lying between them. The CDR3 runs 15 residues. The CDR3 DNA sequence: TGTGCCAGCACCCCCAGAGGCGCGGCGGAAGAGACCCAGTACTTC. This translates into CASTPRGAAEETQYF.

The chain joins TRBV29-1 to TRBJ1-2; a possible D gene is TRBD1 (5 bases). The CDR3 spans 11 residues. Per the germline V gene, CDR1 is SQVTM and CDR2 is ANQGSEA. Deletions cut 3 bases from V and 6 bases from J, with 8 bases between. CDR3 sequence (DNA): TGCAGCGTTGAGATCAGGGATGGCTACACCTTC. Its protein is CSVEIRDGYTF.

The chain recombines TRBV6-1 with TRBJ1-4; D perhaps matches TRBD1 (6 bases). CDR3 size: 15 residues. Looked up from germline, CDR1 is MNHNS and CDR2 is SASEGT. V was cut by 3 bases and J by 0 bases, with 8 bases left in between. The CDR3 DNA reads as TGTGCCAGCAGTGACGGACAGTCAACTAATGAAAAACTGTTTTTT. Its translation: CASSDGQSTNEKLFF.

The CDR3 DNA sequence: TGCGCCAGCAGCTCCCTTAACACGTATGGCTACACCTTC. Its translation is CASSSLNTYGYTF. The chain has TRBV5-1 and TRBJ1-2; no firm D call. The germline gives CDR1 SGHRS, CDR2 YFSETQ. Trimming removed 3 bases from V and 5 bases from J, with 11 bases in between. This CDR3 contains 13 residues.

Only one count was recorded for this clone. This chain links TRBV5-1 with TRBJ1-1; unclear D gene. Trimming removed 0 bases from V and 5 bases from J, with 8 bases in between. Germline-derived CDR1 and CDR2 are SGHRS and YFSETQ. The CDR3 totals 13 residues. DNA for the CDR3: TGCGCCAGCAGCTTGGCACCGGGGACTGAAGCTTTCTTT. Translation gives CASSLAPGTEAFF.

Notes on this clone: One end of the junction fails to match germline, which may point to a read error. The chain uses TRBV5-1 and TRBJ1-1; the D is unclear. This CDR3 is 14 amino acids long. CDR1 is SGHRS, CDR2 YFSETQ, per germline. Here the CDR3 reads CASSWRGLNTEAFF. The CDR3 DNA reads TGCGCCAGCAGCTGGAGAGGACTGAATACTGAAGCTTTCTTT.

This clone has a handful of counts. The chain couples TRBV7-2 to TRBJ2-1, with TRBD1 as a possible D gene (6 bases). Per the germline V gene, CDR1 is SGHTA and CDR2 is FQGNSA. V lost 5 bases, J lost 5 bases, and 16 bases lay in between. CDR3 length: 15 residues. CDR3 nucleotide sequence: TGTGCCAGCAGCCCCGACAGGTTGGGAAACAATGAGCAGTTCTTC. Protein product: CASSPDRLGNNEQFF.

V usage is TRBV2 and J usage is TRBJ2-2; 13 bases match TRBD2. The CDR3 runs to 15 residues. Trimming cost V 5 bases and J 8 bases; bases outside gene matches: 5. In germline, CDR1 is SNHLY, CDR2 FYNNEI. DNA of the CDR3: TGTGCCAGCAGTCCGGGACTAGCGGGAATTGGGGAGCTGTTTTTT. Its protein product is CASSPGLAGIGELFF.

This chain joins TRBV7-7 and TRBJ2-1, with a tentative D call TRBD2 (5 bases). Between the trimmed V and J ends, which lost 5 bases and 0 bases, there was a span of 14 bases. Per the germline V gene, CDR1 is SSHAT and CDR2 is FNYEAQ (reference sequence). The CDR3 covers 16 residues. CDR3 in amino acids: CASSQSASSSYNEQFF. CDR3 bases: TGTGCCAGCAGCCAATCGGCTAGCAGCTCCTACAATGAGCAGTTCTTC.

V and J are TRBV9 and TRBJ2-1; 8 nucleotides line up with TRBD2. The germline V gene has CDR1 SGDLS and CDR2 YYNGEE. This CDR3 has 15 residues. The V segment lost 1 base and the J segment 10 bases; nucleotides outside the gene matches: 10. This chain's CDR3 is CASSVSGTRIQEQFF. CDR3 DNA: TGTGCCAGCAGCGTATCTGGGACTAGGATACAAGAGCAGTTCTTC.

V usage is TRBV6-5 and J usage is TRBJ2-7; D call uncertain. The germline V and J ends were trimmed by 6 bases and 3 bases, with 12 bases remaining between them. This CDR3 is built from 13 residues. Germline V gene lookup returns CDR1 MNHEY and CDR2 SVGAGI. The CDR3 reads CASRRGGDYEQYF. The DNA for the CDR3 is TGTGCCAGCAGACGTGGCGGTGACTACGAGCAGTACTTC.

The CDR3 bases are TGCGCCAGCAGCTTACAAATAACTAGCGGGAGTGAGGATGAGCAGTTCTTC. Translation gives CASSLQITSGSEDEQFF. This chain joins TRBV5-1 and TRBJ2-1, with TRBD2 matching 11 bases. The CDR3 loop spans 17 amino acids. With V trimmed by 2 bases and J by 8 bases, 12 bases remained unmatched. The germline V gene encodes CDR1 SGHRS and CDR2 YFSETQ.

The chain uses TRBV29-1 and TRBJ1-2; 12 bases agree with TRBD1. This CDR3 has 14 residues. The V gene end was trimmed by 6 bases and the J gene end by 4 bases; junction bases not matched to a gene: 6. Germline CDR1 and CDR2: SQVTM and ANQGSEA. CDR3 sequence (DNA): TGCAGCGTCACCGGGACAGGGGGCACCTATGGCTACACCTTC. Translating gives CSVTGTGGTYGYTF.

This clone was observed a handful of times. The chain employs TRBV30 and TRBJ2-7; 12 bases line up with TRBD2. With V trimmed by 3 bases and J by 6 bases, 6 bases remained unmatched. There are 14 residues in the CDR3. The germline CDR1 and CDR2 sequences are GTSNPN and SVGIG (reference sequence). CDR3 in amino acids: CAWRLAGGKGEQYF. The CDR3 DNA reads as TGTGCCTGGAGGCTAGCGGGAGGGAAGGGCGAGCAGTACTTC. The variable domain in full, with the rest retrieved from reference TRBV30 and TRBJ2-7, is SQTIHQWPATLVQPVGSPLSLECTVEGTSNPNLYWYRQAAGRGLQLLFYSVGIGQISSEVPQNLSASRPQDRQFILSSKKLLLSDSGFYLCAWRLAGGKGEQYFGPGTRLTVT.

The genes are TRBV18 and TRBJ1-6, with 9 bases lining up with TRBD1. CDR3 length: 16 residues. V gave up 3 bases and J gave up 7 bases; unmatched junction bases: 7. Germline values: CDR1 KGHSH, CDR2 LQKENI. Written as DNA, the CDR3 is TGTGCCAGCTCACCGTTGCCGGGACAGGGAAATTCACCCCTCCACTTT. Its translation: CASSPLPGQGNSPLHF.

V gene TRBV6-1 combines with J gene TRBJ2-2; 9 positions match TRBD1. V was pared by 8 bases and J by 5 bases, with 9 bases of the junction left unmatched. The CDR3 is made up of 15 amino acids. CDR1 MNHNS and CDR2 SASEGT come from the germline V gene. The CDR3 here is CASCRTGGNTGELFF. CDR3 DNA sequence: TGTGCCAGCTGCCGTACAGGGGGCAATACCGGGGAGCTGTTTTTT.

This clone showed up just a few times. V and J are TRBV19 and TRBJ1-5; 7 bases line up with TRBD1. Germline V CDR1 and CDR2: LNHDA, SQIVND (reference sequence). Trimming at V came to 5 bases and at J to 6 bases, leaving 10 bases not matched to a gene. CDR3 length: 15 amino acids. The CDR3 DNA reads TGTGCCAGTAGTTACCAGGGGGATATTATTCAGCCCCAGCATTTT. It translates to CASSYQGDIIQPQHF.

This chain joins TRBV18 and TRBJ2-7; D possibly corresponds to TRBD2 (6 bases). CDR1 is KGHSH, CDR2 LQKENI, per germline. Trimming took 3 bases from V and 7 from J, leaving 19 bases between them. The CDR3 has 15 residues. The CDR3 reads CASSPLGVARGEQYF. As DNA, the CDR3 is TGTGCCAGCTCACCGCTCGGGGTAGCACGGGGGGAGCAGTACTTC.

Comments on this clone: Other DNA sequences in this specimen translate into the identical CDR3. This rearrangement joins TRBV5-8 to TRBJ2-3; 7 nucleotides align to TRBD1. Germline V gene lookup returns CDR1 SGHTS and CDR2 YDEGEE. The CDR3 totals 14 residues. The J segment lost 3 bases and the V segment lost 0 bases, leaving 1 base of the junction unmatched. The chain's CDR3 is CASSLDRGTDTQYF. In nucleotides, the CDR3 is TGTGCCAGCAGCTTGGACAGGGGTACAGATACGCAGTATTTT. The full variable domain, with the rest looked up from reference TRBV5-8 and TRBJ2-3, is EAGVTQSPTHLIKTRGQQATLRCSPISGHTSVYWYQQALGLGLQFLLWYDEGEERNRGNFPPRFSGRQFPNYSSELNVNALELEDSALYLCASSLDRGTDTQYFGPGTRLTVL.

V and J are TRBV19 and TRBJ1-5; weak D call: TRBD1 (6 bases). The length of the CDR3 is 14 residues. V gave up 5 bases and J gave up 2 bases, with 10 bases separating them. CDR1 is LNHDA, CDR2 SQIVND, per germline (reference sequence). The chain's CDR3 is CASSPQGGNQPQHF. In DNA form, the CDR3 reads TGTGCCAGTAGTCCACAGGGTGGCAATCAGCCCCAGCATTTT.

V gene TRBV27 combines with J gene TRBJ1-2; D unresolved. Looked up from germline, CDR1 is MNHEY and CDR2 is SMNVEV (reference sequence). V lost 3 bases, J lost 1 base, and 6 bases lay in between. CDR3 length equals 13 residues. The CDR3 reads CASSLGHNYGYTF. The CDR3 DNA follows: TGTGCCAGCAGTTTGGGCCATAACTATGGCTACACCTTC.

The chain is built from TRBV6-1 and TRBJ1-5; D is unclear. In germline, CDR1 is MNHNS, CDR2 SASEGT. The germline V and J ends were trimmed by 4 bases and 7 bases, with 14 bases remaining between them. There are 14 residues in the CDR3. CDR3 residues: CASSGLGSSQPQHF. As DNA, the CDR3 is TGTGCCAGCAGTGGATTAGGGAGTTCCCAGCCCCAGCATTTT.

The chain employs TRBV19 and TRBJ2-7, with TRBD1 matching over 9 bases. This CDR3 is 17 amino acids long. Germline CDR1 reads LNHDA; CDR2 reads SQIVND (reference sequence). After removal of 2 bases from V and 3 bases from J, the junction contained 11 bases not matched to a gene. DNA for the CDR3: TGTGCCAGTAGTATATCCACCGGGACAGGGACCGACTACGAGCAGTACTTC. As protein: CASSISTGTGTDYEQYF.

For the CDR3, the DNA is TGTGCCAGCAGCGGGATGGGACAGGGTGGAGAGACCCAGTACTTC. It encodes CASSGMGQGGETQYF. The genes are TRBV5-4 and TRBJ2-5, with TRBD1 matching 9 bases. Per the germline V gene, CDR1 is SGHNT and CDR2 is YYREEE (reference sequence). The CDR3 length is 15 residues. J was trimmed by 4 bases and V by 4 bases; bases with no gene match: 8.

This chain links TRBV7-2 with TRBJ1-2, with a tentative D call TRBD1 (6 bases). V lost 5 bases, J lost 2 bases, and 18 bases lay in between. Germline CDR1 SGHTA, CDR2 FQGNSA. The CDR3 runs 16 residues. For the CDR3, the DNA is TGTGCCAGCAGCCCCGACGGGGCAGGGACAAACTATGGCTACACCTTC. It specifies CASSPDGAGTNYGYTF.

This sequence joins TRBV9 and TRBJ1-1; D possibly corresponds to TRBD1 (6 bases). Trimming shortened V by 4 bases and J by 1 base, and 11 bases separated the two germline ends. Germline V lookup: CDR1 SGDLS, CDR2 YYNGEE. The CDR3 runs to 14 residues. The CDR3 coding sequence is TGTGCCAGCAGCTCCAAGACAGGGAACACTGAAGCTTTCTTT. Residues: CASSSKTGNTEAFF. Complete variable domain (other parts from reference TRBV9 and TRBJ1-1): DSGVTQTPKHLITATGQRVTLRCSPRSGDLSVYWYQQSLDQGLQFLIQYYNGEERAKGNILERFSAQQFPDLHSELNLSSLELGDSALYFCASSSKTGNTEAFFGQGTRLTVV.

The rearrangement uses TRBV5-1 and TRBJ2-5, with D possibly being TRBD1 (6 bases). Germline loops: CDR1 SGHRS, CDR2 YFSETQ. V was shortened by 1 base and J by 11 bases, with 18 bases between the two germline ends. The CDR3 has 14 amino acids. The CDR3 DNA follows: TGCGCCAGCAGCTTGACGTCCCCGAAGGGGGAGCAGTACTTC. It yields the protein CASSLTSPKGEQYF.